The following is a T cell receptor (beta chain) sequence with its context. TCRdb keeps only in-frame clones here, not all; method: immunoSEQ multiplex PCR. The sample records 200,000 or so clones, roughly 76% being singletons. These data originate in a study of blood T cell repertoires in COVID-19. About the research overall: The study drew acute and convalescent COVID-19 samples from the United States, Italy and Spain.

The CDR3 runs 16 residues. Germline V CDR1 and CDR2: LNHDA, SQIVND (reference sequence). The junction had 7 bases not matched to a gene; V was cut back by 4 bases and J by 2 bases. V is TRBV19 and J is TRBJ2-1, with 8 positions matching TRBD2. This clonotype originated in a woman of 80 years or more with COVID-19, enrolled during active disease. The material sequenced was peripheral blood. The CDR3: CASSTLSGRTYNEQFF. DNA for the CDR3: TGTGCCAGTAGTACCCTGAGCGGGAGAACCTACAATGAGCAGTTCTTC.